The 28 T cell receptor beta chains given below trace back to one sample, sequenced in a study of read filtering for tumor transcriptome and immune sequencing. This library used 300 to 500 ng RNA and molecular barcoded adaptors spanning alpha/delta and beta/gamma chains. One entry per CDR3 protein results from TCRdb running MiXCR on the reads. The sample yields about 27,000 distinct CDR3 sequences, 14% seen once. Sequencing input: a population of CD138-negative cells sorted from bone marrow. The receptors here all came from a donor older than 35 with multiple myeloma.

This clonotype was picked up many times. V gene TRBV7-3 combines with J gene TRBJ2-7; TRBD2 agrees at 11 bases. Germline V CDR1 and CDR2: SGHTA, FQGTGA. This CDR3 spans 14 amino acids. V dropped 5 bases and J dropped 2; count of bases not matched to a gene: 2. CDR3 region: CASSPTSGTYEQYF. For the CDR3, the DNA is TGTGCCAGCAGCCCGACTAGCGGGACCTACGAGCAGTACTTC.

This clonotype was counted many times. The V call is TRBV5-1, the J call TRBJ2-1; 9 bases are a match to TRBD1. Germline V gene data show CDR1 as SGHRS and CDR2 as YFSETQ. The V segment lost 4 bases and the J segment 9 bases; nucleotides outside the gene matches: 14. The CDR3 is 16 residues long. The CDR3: CASSGTGQGGIGEQFF. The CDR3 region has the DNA TGCGCCAGCAGCGGAACGGGACAGGGAGGAATCGGTGAGCAGTTCTTC.

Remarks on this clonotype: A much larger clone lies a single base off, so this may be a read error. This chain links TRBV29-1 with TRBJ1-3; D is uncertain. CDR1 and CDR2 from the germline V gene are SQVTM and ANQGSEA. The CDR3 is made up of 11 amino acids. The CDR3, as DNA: TGCAGCGTTGATTCTGGAAACACCACATATTTT. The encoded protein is CSVDSGNTTYF.

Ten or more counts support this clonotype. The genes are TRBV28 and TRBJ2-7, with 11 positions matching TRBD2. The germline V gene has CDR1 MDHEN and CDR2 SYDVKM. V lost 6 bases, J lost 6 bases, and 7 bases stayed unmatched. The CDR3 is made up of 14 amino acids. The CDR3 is CASRLAGGPGEQYF. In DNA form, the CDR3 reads TGTGCCAGCAGATTAGCGGGAGGGCCGGGCGAGCAGTACTTC.

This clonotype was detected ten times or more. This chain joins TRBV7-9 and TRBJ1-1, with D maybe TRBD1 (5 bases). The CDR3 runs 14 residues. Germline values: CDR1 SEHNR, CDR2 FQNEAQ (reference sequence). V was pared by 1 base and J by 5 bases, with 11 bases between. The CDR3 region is CASSLGSRGTEAFF. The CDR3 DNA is TGTGCCAGCAGCTTAGGGAGCCGGGGGACTGAAGCTTTCTTT.

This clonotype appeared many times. DNA for the CDR3: TGTGCCAGCAGCTTGGAGGGGCGCGGCAATCAGCCCCAGCATTTT. Translation: CASSLEGRGNQPQHF. The V gene is TRBV5-8, the J gene TRBJ1-5, with D maybe TRBD1 (5 bases). With 0 bases removed from V and 2 bases from J, the gap between germline ends came to 9 bases. Germline V gene data show CDR1 as SGHTS and CDR2 as YDEGEE. This CDR3 is built from 15 residues.

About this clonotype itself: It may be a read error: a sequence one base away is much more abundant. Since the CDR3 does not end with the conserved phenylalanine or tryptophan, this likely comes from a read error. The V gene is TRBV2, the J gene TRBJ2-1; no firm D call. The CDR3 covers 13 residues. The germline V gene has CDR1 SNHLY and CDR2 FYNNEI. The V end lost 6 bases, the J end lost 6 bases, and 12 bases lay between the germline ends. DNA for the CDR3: TGTGCCAGCAGACGCGTTATACTCAATGAGCAGTTCTAC. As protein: CASRRVILNEQFY.

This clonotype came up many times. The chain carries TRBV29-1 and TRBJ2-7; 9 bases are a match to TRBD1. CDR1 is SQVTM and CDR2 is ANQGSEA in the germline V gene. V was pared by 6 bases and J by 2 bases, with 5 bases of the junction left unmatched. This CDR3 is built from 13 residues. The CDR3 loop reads CSVEGQGPYEQYF. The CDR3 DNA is TGCAGCGTCGAGGGACAGGGTCCCTACGAGCAGTACTTC.

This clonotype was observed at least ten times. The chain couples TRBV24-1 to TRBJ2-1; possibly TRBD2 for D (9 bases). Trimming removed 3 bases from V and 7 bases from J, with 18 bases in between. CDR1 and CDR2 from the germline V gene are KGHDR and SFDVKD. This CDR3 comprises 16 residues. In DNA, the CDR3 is TGTGCCACCAGTGATAGACAGGGGCTAGCGGGAAATGAGCAGTTCTTC. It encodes CATSDRQGLAGNEQFF.

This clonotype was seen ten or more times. CDR3 region: CASSLVLFGELFF. The CDR3 DNA reads as TGTGCCAGCAGCTTAGTTTTGTTCGGGGAGCTGTTTTTT. The rearrangement uses TRBV7-9 and TRBJ2-2, with unresolved D. Between the trimmed V and J ends, which lost 1 base and 7 bases, there was a span of 7 bases. Germline values: CDR1 SEHNR, CDR2 FQNEAQ (reference sequence). This CDR3 has 13 residues. Complete variable domain (other parts from reference TRBV7-9 and TRBJ2-2): DTGVSQNPRHKITKRGQNVTFRCDPISEHNRLYWYRQTLGQGPEFLTYFQNEAQLEKSRLLSDRFSAERPKGSFSTLEIQRTEQGDSAMYLCASSLVLFGELFFGEGSRLTVL.

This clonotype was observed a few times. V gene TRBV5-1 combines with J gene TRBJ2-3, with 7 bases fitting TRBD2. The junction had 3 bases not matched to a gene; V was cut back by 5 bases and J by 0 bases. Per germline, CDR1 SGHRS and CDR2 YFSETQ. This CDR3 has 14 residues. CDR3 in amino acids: CASRRGSSTDTQYF. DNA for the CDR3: TGCGCCAGCAGGCGCGGGAGCAGCACAGATACGCAGTATTTT.

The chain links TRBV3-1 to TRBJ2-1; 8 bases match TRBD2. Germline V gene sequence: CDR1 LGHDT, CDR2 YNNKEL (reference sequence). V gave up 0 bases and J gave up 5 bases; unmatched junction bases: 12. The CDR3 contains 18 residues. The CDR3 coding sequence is TGTGCCAGCAGCCAAGATCCGGGAGGGCGCGGGGCAGACAATGAGCAGTTCTTC. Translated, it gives CASSQDPGGRGADNEQFF.

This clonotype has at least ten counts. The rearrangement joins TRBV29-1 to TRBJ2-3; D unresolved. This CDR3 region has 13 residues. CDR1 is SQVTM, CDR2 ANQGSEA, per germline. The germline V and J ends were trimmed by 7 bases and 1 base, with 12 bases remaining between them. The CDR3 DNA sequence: TGCAGCGCCCACCCGGGTGGCACAGATACGCAGTATTTT. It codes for CSAHPGGTDTQYF.

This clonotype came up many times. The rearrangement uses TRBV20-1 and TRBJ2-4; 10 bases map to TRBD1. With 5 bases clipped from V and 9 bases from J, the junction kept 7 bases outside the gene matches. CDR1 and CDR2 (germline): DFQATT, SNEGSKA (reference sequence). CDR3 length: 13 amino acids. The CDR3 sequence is CSAGQGVASIQYF. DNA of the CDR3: TGCAGTGCTGGACAGGGGGTTGCGAGCATTCAGTACTTC.

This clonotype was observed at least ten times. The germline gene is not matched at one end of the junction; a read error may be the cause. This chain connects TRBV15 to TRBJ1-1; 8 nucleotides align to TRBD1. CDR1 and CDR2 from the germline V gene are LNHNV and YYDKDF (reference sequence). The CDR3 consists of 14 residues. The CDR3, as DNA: TGTGCCACCAGTAAGGACAGGGTGAACACTGAAGCTCTCTTT. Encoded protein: CATSKDRVNTEALF.

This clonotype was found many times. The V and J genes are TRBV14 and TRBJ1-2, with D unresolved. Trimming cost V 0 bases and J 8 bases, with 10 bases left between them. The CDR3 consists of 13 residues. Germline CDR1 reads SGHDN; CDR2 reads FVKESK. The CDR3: CASSQEVAGGYTF. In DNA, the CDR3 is TGTGCCAGCAGCCAAGAAGTGGCAGGAGGCTACACCTTC.

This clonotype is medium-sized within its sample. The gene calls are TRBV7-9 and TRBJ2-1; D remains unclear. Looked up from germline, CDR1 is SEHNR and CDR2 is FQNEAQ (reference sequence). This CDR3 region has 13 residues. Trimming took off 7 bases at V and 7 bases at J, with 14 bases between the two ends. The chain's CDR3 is CASTGSSWNEQFF. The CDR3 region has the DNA TGTGCCAGCACCGGTAGTTCTTGGAATGAGCAGTTCTTC. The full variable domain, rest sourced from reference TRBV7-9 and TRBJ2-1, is DTGVSQNPRHKITKRGQNVTFRCDPISEHNRLYWYRQTLGQGPEFLTYFQNEAQLEKSRLLSDRFSAERPKGSFSTLEIQRTEQGDSAMYLCASTGSSWNEQFFGPGTRLTVL.

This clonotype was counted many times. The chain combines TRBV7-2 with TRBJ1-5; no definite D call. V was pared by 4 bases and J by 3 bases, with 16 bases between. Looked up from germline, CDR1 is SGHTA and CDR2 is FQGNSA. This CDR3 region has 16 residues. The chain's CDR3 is CASSSEAWQDNQPQHF. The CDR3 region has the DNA TGTGCCAGCAGCTCAGAGGCCTGGCAGGACAATCAGCCCCAGCATTTT.

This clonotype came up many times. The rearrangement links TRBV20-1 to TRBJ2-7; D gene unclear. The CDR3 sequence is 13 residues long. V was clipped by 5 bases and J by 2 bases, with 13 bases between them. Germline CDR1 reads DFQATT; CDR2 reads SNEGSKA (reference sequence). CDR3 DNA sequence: TGCAGTGCTGGCCCTGAACCAGCCTACGAGCAGTACTTC. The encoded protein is CSAGPEPAYEQYF.

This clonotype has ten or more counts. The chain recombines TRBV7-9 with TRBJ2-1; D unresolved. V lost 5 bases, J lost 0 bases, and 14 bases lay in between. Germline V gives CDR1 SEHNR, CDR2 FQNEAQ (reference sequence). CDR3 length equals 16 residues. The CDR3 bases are TGTGCCAGCAGCCAAATCGACTTTAGCTCCTACAATGAGCAGTTCTTC. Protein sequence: CASSQIDFSSYNEQFF.

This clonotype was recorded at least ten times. As DNA, the CDR3 is TGCGCCAGCAGCCAGGGACAGGGGCCGAACTACGAGCAGTACTTC. Translation: CASSQGQGPNYEQYF. This chain joins TRBV4-1 and TRBJ2-7, with 10 bases fitting TRBD1. In germline, CDR1 is MGHRA, CDR2 YSYEKL. The trim removed 3 bases at V and 3 bases at J, leaving 5 bases unmatched. CDR3 size: 15 residues.

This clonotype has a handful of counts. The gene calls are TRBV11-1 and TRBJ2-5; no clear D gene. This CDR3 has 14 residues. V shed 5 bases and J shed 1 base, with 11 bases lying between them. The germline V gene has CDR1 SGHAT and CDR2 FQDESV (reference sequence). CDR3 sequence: CASSREASQETQYF. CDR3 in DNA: TGTGCCAGCAGCCGAGAGGCCAGCCAAGAGACCCAGTACTTC. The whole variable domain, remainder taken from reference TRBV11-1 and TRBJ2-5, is EAEVAQSPRYKITEKSQAVAFWCDPISGHATLYWYRQILGQGPELLVQFQDESVVDDSQLPKDRFSAERLKGVDSTLKIQPAELGDSAMYLCASSREASQETQYFGPGTRLLVL.

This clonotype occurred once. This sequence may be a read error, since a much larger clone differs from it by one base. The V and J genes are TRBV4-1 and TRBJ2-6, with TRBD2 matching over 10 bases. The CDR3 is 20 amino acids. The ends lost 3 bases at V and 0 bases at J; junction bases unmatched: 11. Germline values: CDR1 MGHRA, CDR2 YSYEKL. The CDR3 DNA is TGCGCCAGCAGCCAGGTGGCTAGCGGGAGTGGGAGCTCTGGGGCCAACGTCCTGACTTTC. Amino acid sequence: CASSQVASGSGSSGANVLTF.

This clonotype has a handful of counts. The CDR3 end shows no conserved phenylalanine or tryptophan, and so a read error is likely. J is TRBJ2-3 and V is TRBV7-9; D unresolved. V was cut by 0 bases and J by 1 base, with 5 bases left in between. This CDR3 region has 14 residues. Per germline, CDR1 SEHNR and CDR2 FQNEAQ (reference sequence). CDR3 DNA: TGTGCCAGCAGCTTAGCCAGCCGCACAGATACGCAGTATTCT. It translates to CASSLASRTDTQYS.

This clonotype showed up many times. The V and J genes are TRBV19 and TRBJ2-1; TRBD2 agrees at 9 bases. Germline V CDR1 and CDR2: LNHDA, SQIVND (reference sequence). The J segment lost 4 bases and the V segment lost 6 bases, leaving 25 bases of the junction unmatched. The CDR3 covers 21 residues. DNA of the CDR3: TGTGCCAGTAGAAGACCTACTAGCGGGCACGATATAAGATTCAATTACAATGAGCAGTTCTTC. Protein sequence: CASRRPTSGHDIRFNYNEQFF.

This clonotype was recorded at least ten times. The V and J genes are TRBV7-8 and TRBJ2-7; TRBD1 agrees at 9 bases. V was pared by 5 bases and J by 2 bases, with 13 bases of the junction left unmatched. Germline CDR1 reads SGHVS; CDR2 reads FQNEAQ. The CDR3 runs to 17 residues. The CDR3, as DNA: TGTGCCAGCAGCCCGAACCCGGACAGGGGCCAGACCTACGAGCAGTACTTC. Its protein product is CASSPNPDRGQTYEQYF. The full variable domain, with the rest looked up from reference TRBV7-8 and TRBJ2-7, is GAGVSQSPRYKVAKRGQDVALRCDPISGHVSLFWYQQALGQGPEFLTYFQNEAQLDKSGLPSDRFFAERPEGSVSTLKIQRTQQEDSAVYLCASSPNPDRGQTYEQYFGPGTRLTVT.

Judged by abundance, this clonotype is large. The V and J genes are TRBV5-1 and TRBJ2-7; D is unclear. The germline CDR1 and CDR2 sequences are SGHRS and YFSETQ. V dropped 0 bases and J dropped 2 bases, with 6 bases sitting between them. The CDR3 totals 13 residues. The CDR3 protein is CASSLEAPYEQYF. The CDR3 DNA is TGCGCCAGCAGCTTGGAAGCCCCCTACGAGCAGTACTTC.

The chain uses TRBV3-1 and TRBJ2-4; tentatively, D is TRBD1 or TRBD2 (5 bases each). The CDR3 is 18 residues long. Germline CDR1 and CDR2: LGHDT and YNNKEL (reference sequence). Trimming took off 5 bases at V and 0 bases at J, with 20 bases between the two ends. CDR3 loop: CASSNRDPRGLAKNIQYF. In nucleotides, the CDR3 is TGTGCCAGCAGCAACCGGGACCCCCGAGGTCTAGCCAAAAACATTCAGTACTTC.